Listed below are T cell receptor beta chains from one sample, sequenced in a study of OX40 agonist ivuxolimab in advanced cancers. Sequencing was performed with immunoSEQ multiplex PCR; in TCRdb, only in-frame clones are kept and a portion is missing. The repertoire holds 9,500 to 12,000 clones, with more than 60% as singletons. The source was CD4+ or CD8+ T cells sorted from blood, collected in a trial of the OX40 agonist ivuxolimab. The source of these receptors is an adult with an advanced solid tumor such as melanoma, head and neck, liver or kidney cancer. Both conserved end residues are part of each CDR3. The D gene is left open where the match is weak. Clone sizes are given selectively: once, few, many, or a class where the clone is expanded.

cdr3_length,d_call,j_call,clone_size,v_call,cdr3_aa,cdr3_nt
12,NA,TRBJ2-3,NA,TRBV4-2,CASSQDTDTQYF,TGTGCCAGCAGCCAAGATACAGATACGCAGTATTTT
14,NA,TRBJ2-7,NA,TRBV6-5,CASSYAGGFNEQYF,TGTGCCAGCAGTTACGCTGGGGGTTTCAACGAGCAGTACTTC
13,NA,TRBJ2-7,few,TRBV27,CASHSGRKNEQYF,TGTGCCTCCCACTCCGGACGGAAAAACGAGCAGTACTTC
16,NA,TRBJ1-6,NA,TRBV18,CASSPPILGANSPLHF,TGTGCCAGCTCACCACCGATTCTGGGTGCTAATTCACCCCTCCACTTT
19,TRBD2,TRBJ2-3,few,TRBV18,CASSQRNRLATTSTDTQYF,TGTGCCAGCTCACAAAGGAATAGACTAGCGACCACTAGCACAGATACGCAGTATTTT
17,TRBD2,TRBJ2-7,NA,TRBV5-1,CASSPRGLAGETYEQYF,TGCGCCAGCAGCCCTCGAGGACTAGCGGGAGAGACCTACGAGCAGTACTTC
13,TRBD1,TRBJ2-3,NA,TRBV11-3,CASSQGGTDTQYF,TGTGCCAGCAGCCAGGGGGGCACAGATACGCAGTATTTT
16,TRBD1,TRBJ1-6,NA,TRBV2,CASRRTGIDANSPLHF,TGTGCCAGCAGGAGGACAGGAATAGATGCCAATTCACCCCTCCACTTT
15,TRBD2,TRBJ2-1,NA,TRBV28,CASSSLASSYNEQFF,TGTGCCAGCAGCTCACTAGCGTCCTCCTACAATGAGCAGTTCTTC
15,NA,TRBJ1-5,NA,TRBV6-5,CASSIRLDSNQPQHF,TGTGCCAGCAGTATACGGCTGGATAGCAATCAGCCCCAGCATTTT
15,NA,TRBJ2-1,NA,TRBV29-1,CSVSDRERTYNEQFF,TGCAGCGTGAGCGACCGGGAGAGGACCTACAATGAGCAGTTCTTC
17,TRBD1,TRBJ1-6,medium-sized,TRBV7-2,CASSLFGADRSRSPLHF,TGTGCCAGCAGCTTGTTCGGGGCGGACAGGTCACGATCACCCCTCCACTTT
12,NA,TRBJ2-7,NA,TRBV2,CASMQNTYEQYF,TGTGCCAGCATGCAGAATACCTACGAGCAGTACTTC
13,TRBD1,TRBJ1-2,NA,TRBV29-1,CSIRDRSNYGYTF,TGCAGCATACGGGACAGAAGTAACTATGGCTACACCTTC
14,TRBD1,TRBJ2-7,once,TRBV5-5,CASSLTGQTYEQYF,TGTGCCAGCAGCTTGACGGGACAGACCTACGAGCAGTACTTC
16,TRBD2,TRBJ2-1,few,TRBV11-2,CASSDRTSGGEDEQFF,TGTGCCAGCAGCGACAGGACTAGCGGGGGTGAGGATGAGCAGTTCTTC
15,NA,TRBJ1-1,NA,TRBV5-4,CASSLVQTMNTEAFF,TGTGCCAGCAGCTTGGTTCAGACAATGAACACTGAAGCTTTCTTT
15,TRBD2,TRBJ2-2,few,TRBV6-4,CASSDSGGATGELFF,TGTGCCAGCAGTGACAGCGGGGGGGCCACCGGGGAGCTGTTTTTT
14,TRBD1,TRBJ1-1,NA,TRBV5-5,CASRNEGTEVEAFF,TGTGCCAGCAGAAACGAGGGGACAGAAGTTGAAGCTTTCTTT
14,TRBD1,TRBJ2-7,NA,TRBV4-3,CASSQGQGSYEQYF,TGCGCCAGCAGCCAAGGACAGGGTTCCTACGAGCAGTACTTC
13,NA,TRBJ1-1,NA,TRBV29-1,CSVEGAGRAEAFF,TGCAGCGTTGAAGGGGCAGGGAGGGCCGAAGCTTTCTTT